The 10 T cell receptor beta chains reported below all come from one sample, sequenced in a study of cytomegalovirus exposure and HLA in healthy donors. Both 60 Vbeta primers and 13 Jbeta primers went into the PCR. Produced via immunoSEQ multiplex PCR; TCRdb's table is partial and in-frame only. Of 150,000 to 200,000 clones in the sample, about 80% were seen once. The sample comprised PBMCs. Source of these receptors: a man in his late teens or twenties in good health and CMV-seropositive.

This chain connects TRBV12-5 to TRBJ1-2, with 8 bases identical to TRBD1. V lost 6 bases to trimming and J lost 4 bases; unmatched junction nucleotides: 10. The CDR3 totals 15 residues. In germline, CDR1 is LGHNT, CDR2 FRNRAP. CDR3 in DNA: TGTGCTAGTGGCCCAGGGGGCATTGGGGTCTATGGCTACACCTTC. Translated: CASGPGGIGVYGYTF.

The CDR3 DNA reads as TGTGCCAGCAGCAGCTTCCCCCCCGACAAGGTAGAAACTGAAGCTTTCTTT. It is translated as CASSSFPPDKVETEAFF. The chain joins TRBV5-6 to TRBJ1-1; D gene ambiguous. CDR3 size: 17 residues. Germline V gene sequence: CDR1 SGHDT, CDR2 YYEEEE. Trimming removed 4 bases from V and 5 bases from J, with 24 bases in between.

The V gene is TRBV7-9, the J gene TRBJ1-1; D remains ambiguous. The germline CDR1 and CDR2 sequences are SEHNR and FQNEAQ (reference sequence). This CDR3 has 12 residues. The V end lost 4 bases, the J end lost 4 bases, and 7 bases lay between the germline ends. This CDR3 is CASSSGSTEAFF. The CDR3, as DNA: TGTGCCAGCAGCTCCGGTTCCACTGAAGCTTTCTTT. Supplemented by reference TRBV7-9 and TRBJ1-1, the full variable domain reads DTGVSQNPRHKITKRGQNVTFRCDPISEHNRLYWYRQTLGQGPEFLTYFQNEAQLEKSRLLSDRFSAERPKGSFSTLEIQRTEQGDSAMYLCASSSGSTEAFFGQGTRLTVV.

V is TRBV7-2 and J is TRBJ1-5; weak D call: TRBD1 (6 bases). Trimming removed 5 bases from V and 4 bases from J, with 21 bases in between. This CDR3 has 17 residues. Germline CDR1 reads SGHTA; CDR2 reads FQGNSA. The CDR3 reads CASSQHLRGGINQPQHF. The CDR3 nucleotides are TGTGCCAGCAGCCAACACCTCAGGGGAGGGATAAATCAGCCCCAGCATTTT.

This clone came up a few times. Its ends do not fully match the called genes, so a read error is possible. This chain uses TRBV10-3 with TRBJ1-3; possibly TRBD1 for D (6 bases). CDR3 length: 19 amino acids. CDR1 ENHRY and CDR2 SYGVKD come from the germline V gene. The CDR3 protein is CAISELGIPGTLSGNTIYF. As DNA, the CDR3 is TGTGCCATCAGCGAGTTAGGGATTCCCGGGACACTCTCTGGAAACACCATATATTTT.

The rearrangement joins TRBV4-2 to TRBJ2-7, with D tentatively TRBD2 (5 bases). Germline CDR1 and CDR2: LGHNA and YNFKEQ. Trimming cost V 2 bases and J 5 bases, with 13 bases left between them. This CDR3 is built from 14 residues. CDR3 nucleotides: TGTGCCAGCAGCCAATACGAGGGTGGCCACGAGCAGTACTTC. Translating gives CASSQYEGGHEQYF.

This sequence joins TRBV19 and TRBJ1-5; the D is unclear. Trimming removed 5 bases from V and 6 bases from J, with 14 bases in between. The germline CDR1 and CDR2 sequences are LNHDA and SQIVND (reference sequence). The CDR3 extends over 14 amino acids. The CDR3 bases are TGTGCCAGTAGTGTTTCCCGGTCCGGTCAGCCCCAGCATTTT. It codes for CASSVSRSGQPQHF.

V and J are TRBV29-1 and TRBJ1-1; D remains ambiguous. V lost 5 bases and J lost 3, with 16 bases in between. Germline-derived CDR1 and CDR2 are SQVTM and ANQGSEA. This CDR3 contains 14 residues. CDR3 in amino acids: CSVSSRLRDTEAFF. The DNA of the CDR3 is TGCAGCGTTTCGTCCCGGCTACGGGACACTGAAGCTTTCTTT.

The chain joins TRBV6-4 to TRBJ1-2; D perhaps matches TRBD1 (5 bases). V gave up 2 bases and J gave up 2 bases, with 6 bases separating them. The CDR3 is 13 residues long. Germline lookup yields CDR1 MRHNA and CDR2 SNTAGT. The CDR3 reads CASSDHRNYGYTF. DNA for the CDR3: TGTGCCAGCAGTGACCACAGGAACTATGGCTACACCTTC.

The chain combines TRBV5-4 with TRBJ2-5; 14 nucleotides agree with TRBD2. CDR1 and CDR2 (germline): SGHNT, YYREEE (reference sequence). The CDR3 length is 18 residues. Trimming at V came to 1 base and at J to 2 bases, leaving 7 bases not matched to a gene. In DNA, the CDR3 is TGTGCCAGCAGCTTGCCGGGACTAGCGGGAGTAGGGCAAGAGACCCAGTACTTC. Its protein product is CASSLPGLAGVGQETQYF.